Included here is one TCR beta chain sequence, with context. Its antigen remains unidentified. This specimen belongs to a study of T cell responses to AZD1222 COVID-19 vaccine. Findings and limits, study-wide: Among spike-specific TCRs, nearly half reportedly target unmutated variant regions.

Profiling relied on immunoSEQ multiplex PCR, and the TCRdb table lists in-frame clones only, not all of them. The sample holds approximately 150,000 clones, 89% seen once. V dropped 5 bases and J dropped 1 base, with 18 bases sitting between them. The CDR3 runs 15 residues. The V gene's germline CDR1 is GTSNPN and CDR2 SVGIG (reference sequence). The source of this sequence is an adult in good health. V and J are TRBV30 and TRBJ2-7, with D possibly TRBD1 on 5 matching bases. The sequences come from peripheral blood, collected on day 0 of AZD1222 vaccination. The CDR3 DNA sequence: TGTGCCTGGCGCCCCCCCCAGGGAAGGTCCTACGAGCAGTACTTC. This gives the protein CAWRPPQGRSYEQYF.